These 26 T cell receptor beta chains share one sample of origin, sequenced in a study of blood T cell repertoires in COVID-19. The assay was immunoSEQ multiplex PCR, and TCRdb's table has in-frame clones only and misses some. The sample has nearly 300,000 clones; more than 70% are singletons. Sequenced: peripheral blood. Every receptor here comes from a woman aged 25 to 45 who had recovered from COVID-19.

The chain carries TRBV28 and TRBJ1-4, with 7 bases matching TRBD1. The ends lost 7 bases at V and 3 bases at J; junction bases unmatched: 8. The germline V gene encodes CDR1 MDHEN and CDR2 SYDVKM. This CDR3 spans 15 amino acids. Here the CDR3 DNA reads TGTGCCAGCAACCCAACAGGGGCGGCTAATGAAAAACTGTTTTTT. This codes for CASNPTGAANEKLFF.

This clone was seen just once. The chain recombines TRBV30 with TRBJ1-3, with no clear D. Germline CDR1 reads GTSNPN; CDR2 reads SVGIG (reference sequence). Between the trimmed V and J ends, which lost 0 bases and 3 bases, there was a span of 6 bases. The CDR3 has 13 residues. The CDR3 protein is CAWSVLFGNTIYF. The CDR3 region has the DNA TGTGCCTGGAGTGTACTATTTGGAAACACCATATATTTT.

This chain links TRBV7-9 with TRBJ1-2; D perhaps matches TRBD1 (6 bases). This CDR3 has 14 amino acids. The V gene lost 5 bases and the J gene lost 8 bases, with 18 bases spanning the gap. Per the germline V gene, CDR1 is SEHNR and CDR2 is FQNEAQ (reference sequence). CDR3 coding DNA: TGTGCCAGCAGCCTACAGGGTACCGACGGGGGCTACACCTTC. Amino acid sequence: CASSLQGTDGGYTF.

The V and J genes are TRBV6-2 or TRBV6-3 and TRBJ2-1; 8 bases align to TRBD2. The germline V gene encodes CDR1 MNHEY and CDR2 SVGEGT. The CDR3 runs to 16 residues. The V segment lost 3 bases and the J segment 0 bases; nucleotides outside the gene matches: 4. The CDR3 sequence is CASSYGGGISYNEQFF. The CDR3 nucleotides read TGTGCCAGCAGTTATGGCGGGGGGATCTCCTACAATGAGCAGTTCTTC.

The chain is built from TRBV15 and TRBJ2-1; 11 bases are shared with TRBD1. After removal of 1 base from V and 16 bases from J, the junction contained 3 bases not matched to a gene. This CDR3 contains 12 residues. Germline CDR1 reads LNHNV; CDR2 reads YYDKDF (reference sequence). The CDR3 DNA sequence: TGTGCCACCAGCAGAGTGGACAGGGGGCCCTTCTTC. The encoded protein is CATSRVDRGPFF.

The chain couples TRBV6-5 to TRBJ1-5; possibly TRBD1 for D (6 bases). Germline values: CDR1 MNHEY, CDR2 SVGAGI. This CDR3 contains 15 residues. The germline V and J ends were trimmed by 7 bases and 2 bases, with 15 bases remaining between them. CDR3 amino acids: CASILQGVGNQPQHF. The CDR3 nucleotides are TGTGCCAGCATCCTACAGGGAGTAGGCAATCAGCCCCAGCATTTT.

This clone was observed a single time. This sample also contains other DNA sequences that code for the same CDR3. The rearrangement uses TRBV30 and TRBJ2-3; 11 nucleotides match TRBD2. The CDR3 is 15 amino acids. Germline V gives CDR1 GTSNPN, CDR2 SVGIG (reference sequence). Unmatched junction bases numbered 3, after V lost 2 bases and J lost 2 bases. The CDR3 reads CAWSRLAGNTDTQYF. Written as DNA, the CDR3 is TGTGCCTGGAGTCGACTAGCGGGGAACACAGATACGCAGTATTTT. The full variable domain, rest sourced from reference TRBV30 and TRBJ2-3, is SQTIHQWPATLVQPVGSPLSLECTVEGTSNPNLYWYRQAAGRGLQLLFYSVGIGQISSEVPQNLSASRPQDRQFILSSKKLLLSDSGFYLCAWSRLAGNTDTQYFGPGTRLTVL.

The chain combines TRBV28 with TRBJ2-1, with 10 bases matching TRBD2. The CDR3 loop spans 16 amino acids. Germline assignment: CDR1 MDHEN and CDR2 SYDVKM. V was pared by 3 bases and J by 3 bases, with 5 bases of the junction left unmatched. The DNA for the CDR3 is TGTGCCAGCAGTTTTACTAGCGGGGAGCTCTACAATGAGCAGTTCTTC. This gives the protein CASSFTSGELYNEQFF.

V and J are TRBV7-2 and TRBJ2-4; 8 nucleotides match TRBD2. Germline-derived CDR1 and CDR2 are SGHTA and FQGNSA. The V segment lost 2 bases and the J segment 5 bases; nucleotides outside the gene matches: 11. CDR3 length: 17 residues. CDR3 sequence: CASSLSIAGPGENIQYF. CDR3 DNA sequence: TGTGCCAGCAGCTTATCCATAGCGGGGCCGGGGGAAAACATTCAGTACTTC.

The chain is built from TRBV2 and TRBJ2-1; 11 nucleotides align to TRBD2. The CDR3 length is 16 residues. V was pared by 6 bases and J by 2 bases, with 6 bases of the junction left unmatched. Per the germline V gene, CDR1 is SNHLY and CDR2 is FYNNEI. The CDR3 spells CASRRFSGGAYNEQFF. The CDR3 region has the DNA TGTGCCAGCAGACGATTTAGCGGGGGGGCCTACAATGAGCAGTTCTTC.

The genes are TRBV3-1 (or the pseudogene TRBV3-2) and TRBJ1-3, with a possible D match to TRBD1 (6 bases). V was cut by 8 bases and J by 5 bases, with 16 bases left in between. Germline-derived CDR1 and CDR2 are LGHDT and YNNKEL (reference sequence). This CDR3 contains 14 residues. The CDR3 reads CASRRGHERNTIYF. The CDR3 region has the DNA TGTGCCAGCCGGCGGGGGCACGAGCGAAACACCATATATTTT.

This chain uses TRBV5-4 with TRBJ1-6; TRBD1 agrees at 7 bases. The germline CDR1 and CDR2 sequences are SGHNT and YYREEE (reference sequence). The CDR3 contains 15 residues. Trimming cost V 0 bases and J 7 bases; bases outside gene matches: 4. As DNA, the CDR3 is TGTGCCAGCAGCTTGGCCGCAGGGGGAAATTCACCCCTCCACTTT. The encoded protein is CASSLAAGGNSPLHF.

The chain has TRBV5-1 and TRBJ2-1; 8 nucleotides agree with TRBD2. Losses at the gene ends were 7 bases for V and 2 bases for J; bases not matched to a gene: 5. CDR1 is SGHRS and CDR2 is YFSETQ in the germline V gene. The CDR3 contains 14 residues. CDR3 nucleotide sequence: TGCGCCAGCGGTGTCGGGGGGGCCTACAATGAGCAGTTCTTC. As protein: CASGVGGAYNEQFF.

V and J are TRBV28 and TRBJ1-2; TRBD1 might be the D (6 bases). Germline V gene data show CDR1 as MDHEN and CDR2 as SYDVKM. CDR3 length equals 13 residues. V lost 6 bases, J lost 5 bases, and 13 bases lay in between. In DNA, the CDR3 is TGTGCCAGCAGCCAAGGGACAAATTATGGCTACACCTTC. Translating gives CASSQGTNYGYTF.

The J gene is TRBJ2-7, the V gene TRBV10-3; D may be TRBD2 (5 bases). Germline lookup yields CDR1 ENHRY and CDR2 SYGVKD. There are 12 residues in the CDR3. V lost 0 bases to trimming and J lost 6 bases, with 6 bases between them. This CDR3 reads CAISESGVEQYF. The CDR3 nucleotides are TGTGCCATCAGTGAGTCCGGGGTCGAGCAGTACTTC.

This clone has a single count. V usage is TRBV5-4 and J usage is TRBJ1-4, with 7 bases that match TRBD1. CDR1 and CDR2 from the germline V gene are SGHNT and YYREEE (reference sequence). Losses at the gene ends were 5 bases for V and 5 bases for J; bases not matched to a gene: 6. The CDR3 spans 14 residues. The CDR3 region has the DNA TGTGCCAGCAGGAAGGACAGGCACAATGAAAAACTGTTTTTT. Amino acid sequence: CASRKDRHNEKLFF.

The rearrangement uses TRBV18 and TRBJ2-3; D is undetermined. This CDR3 is 14 amino acids long. The V end lost 5 bases, the J end lost 1 base, and 10 bases lay between the germline ends. The germline V gene encodes CDR1 KGHSH and CDR2 LQKENI. The CDR3 DNA reads TGTGCCAGCTCAGACACGACCGGCACAGATACGCAGTATTTT. It specifies CASSDTTGTDTQYF.

This chain links TRBV5-8 with TRBJ1-3; D might be TRBD1 (6 bases). Trimming removed 4 bases from V and 4 bases from J, with 9 bases in between. Germline-derived CDR1 and CDR2 are SGHTS and YDEGEE. CDR3 length equals 13 residues. The CDR3 reads CASSEGQGNTIYF. CDR3 DNA sequence: TGTGCCAGCAGCGAAGGACAGGGAAACACCATATATTTT.

The V gene is TRBV25-1, the J gene TRBJ1-1; D is perhaps TRBD1 (6 bases). The CDR3 totals 15 residues. V was clipped by 3 bases and J by 5 bases, with 16 bases between them. Germline CDR1 reads MGHDK; CDR2 reads SYGVNS. CDR3: CASSDSTGSATEAFF. As DNA, the CDR3 is TGTGCCAGCAGTGACTCCACAGGGAGCGCGACTGAAGCTTTCTTT.

This sequence joins TRBV15 and TRBJ2-2; D unclear. The CDR3 covers 16 residues. V shed 0 bases and J shed 1 base, with 9 bases lying between them. The germline CDR1 and CDR2 sequences are LNHNV and YYDKDF (reference sequence). The CDR3 sequence: CATSRDIPLNTGELFF. CDR3 bases: TGTGCCACCAGCAGAGATATCCCACTGAACACCGGGGAGCTGTTTTTT.

J is TRBJ2-5 and V is TRBV5-1, with D maybe TRBD1 (5 bases). The CDR3 is made up of 13 amino acids. V lost 4 bases and J 5 bases, leaving 12 bases between the germline ends. In germline, CDR1 is SGHRS, CDR2 YFSETQ. CDR3 DNA: TGCGCCAGCAGCCGGCAGGGAAAGGAGACCCAGTACTTC. Residues: CASSRQGKETQYF.

The rearrangement joins TRBV13 to TRBJ2-7; 14 nucleotides match TRBD2. Germline V gene lookup returns CDR1 PRHDT and CDR2 FYEKMQ (reference sequence). V lost 3 bases to trimming and J lost 2 bases; unmatched junction nucleotides: 3. There are 16 residues in the CDR3. As DNA, the CDR3 is TGTGCCAGCAGCTTCCCGACTAGCGGGGGGGCCTACGAGCAGTACTTC. Residues: CASSFPTSGGAYEQYF.

The V gene is TRBV11-3, the J gene TRBJ2-1, with D tentatively TRBD2 (5 bases). The V end lost 5 bases, the J end lost 0 bases, and 14 bases lay between the germline ends. In germline, CDR1 is SGHNT, CDR2 YENEEA. CDR3 length: 16 residues. CDR3: CASSLPGYSSYNEQFF. The DNA for the CDR3 is TGTGCCAGCAGCCTCCCGGGGTACAGCTCCTACAATGAGCAGTTCTTC. Together with reference TRBV11-3 and TRBJ2-1, the CDR3 gives the full variable domain: EAGVVQSPRYKIIEKKQPVAFWCNPISGHNTLYWYLQNLGQGPELLIRYENEEAVDDSQLPKDRFSAERLKGVDSTLKIQPAELGDSAVYLCASSLPGYSSYNEQFFGPGTRLTVL.

Remarks on this clone: Other DNA variants within this sample encode the same CDR3. The chain uses TRBV4-1 and TRBJ2-7, with no clear D. The ends were cut back, 0 bases at V and 1 base at J, with 7 bases in the middle. This CDR3 has 14 amino acids. Germline loops: CDR1 MGHRA, CDR2 YSYEKL. CDR3 sequence (DNA): TGCGCCAGCAGCCAAGATCCACGGTCCTACGAGCAGTACTTC. Its translation is CASSQDPRSYEQYF.

The chain links TRBV29-1 to TRBJ2-3, with 8 bases fitting TRBD1. Trimming at V came to 4 bases and at J to 0 bases, leaving 3 bases not matched to a gene. The CDR3 is 14 residues long. CDR1 is SQVTM and CDR2 is ANQGSEA in the germline V gene. In DNA form, the CDR3 reads TGCAGCGTTGCCAGGGGGCTTAGCACAGATACGCAGTATTTT. It is translated as CSVARGLSTDTQYF.

The chain recombines TRBV27 with TRBJ2-7; D tentatively fits TRBD1 or TRBD2 (5 bases each). The DNA end is more similar to TRBJ2-5, so the J call may be wrong. The CDR3 is 15 amino acids. Germline CDR1 and CDR2: MNHEY and SMNVEV (reference sequence). The CDR3 loop reads CASTTWDGTRETQYF. The CDR3, as DNA: TGTGCCAGCACCACTTGGGACGGTACGCGGGAGACCCAGTACTTC.